These 26 T cell receptor beta chains were all obtained from the same sample, sequenced in a study of blood T cell repertoires in COVID-19. This table comes from immunoSEQ multiplex PCR, and its TCRdb copy is limited to in-frame clones, with some not included. The sample lists hundreds of thousands of clones; about 88% were seen once. Sequencing used PBMCs or T cells enriched from blood (not recorded which). These receptors were obtained from a woman in her thirties who had been exposed to COVID-19.

The chain recombines TRBV6-1 with TRBJ1-2; 8 bases are shared with TRBD1. The CDR3 loop spans 15 amino acids. The V segment lost 3 bases and the J segment 2 bases; nucleotides outside the gene matches: 5. Germline CDR1 and CDR2: MNHNS and SASEGT. In DNA form, the CDR3 reads TGTGCCAGCAGTGAGCAGACAGGGGTCAACTATGGCTACACCTTC. Translated: CASSEQTGVNYGYTF.

This chain joins TRBV10-3 and TRBJ2-1; 13 bases map to TRBD2. CDR1 and CDR2 (germline): ENHRY, SYGVKD. CDR3 length: 18 residues. The J segment lost 0 bases and the V segment lost 6 bases, leaving 8 bases of the junction unmatched. This CDR3 reads CAISASGTSGASYNEQFF. The DNA of the CDR3 is TGTGCCATCAGCGCCTCCGGGACTAGCGGGGCCTCCTACAATGAGCAGTTCTTC.

The rearrangement links TRBV9 to TRBJ2-5; D is perhaps TRBD2 (6 bases). Trimming removed 4 bases at V and 4 bases at J, with 11 bases between. Germline CDR1 reads SGDLS; CDR2 reads YYNGEE. The CDR3 totals 13 residues. The CDR3: CASSPPGLETQYF. For the CDR3, the DNA is TGTGCCAGCAGCCCTCCGGGACTAGAGACCCAGTACTTC.

This clone was seen just once. This chain links TRBV3-1 (or the pseudogene TRBV3-2) with TRBJ2-5; TRBD2 aligns across 11 bases. This CDR3 contains 15 residues. J was trimmed by 4 bases and V by 5 bases; bases with no gene match: 6. In germline, CDR1 is LGHDT, CDR2 YNNKEL (reference sequence). In nucleotides, the CDR3 is TGTGCCAGCAGCTATAGCGGGGGGGCCGGAGAGACCCAGTACTTC. Amino acid sequence: CASSYSGGAGETQYF.

CDR3 region: CASSLTVQNTGELFF. The CDR3 region has the DNA TGTGCCAGCAGCTTAACGGTCCAGAACACCGGGGAGCTGTTTTTT. The gene calls are TRBV7-6 and TRBJ2-2; D gene ambiguous. The CDR3 extends over 15 amino acids. Germline V gene lookup returns CDR1 SGHVS and CDR2 FNYEAQ. V lost 2 bases to trimming and J lost 1 base, with 8 bases between them.

This clone came up a few times. This chain connects TRBV28 to TRBJ1-5, with 8 nucleotides matching TRBD1. The CDR3 spans 15 residues. From germline, CDR1 is MDHEN and CDR2 SYDVKM. J was trimmed by 7 bases and V by 6 bases; bases with no gene match: 11. The CDR3: CASSLGQGVLQPQHF. The CDR3 DNA reads TGTGCCAGCAGCTTAGGACAGGGCGTTTTGCAGCCCCAGCATTTT.

The CDR3 is CASSFRFGAGNEKLFF. The CDR3 DNA reads as TGTGCCAGCAGTTTTCGGTTTGGAGCAGGGAATGAAAAACTGTTTTTT. The V gene is TRBV27, the J gene TRBJ1-4, with D maybe TRBD1 (5 bases). V lost 3 bases and J lost 5, with 16 bases in between. From germline, CDR1 is MNHEY and CDR2 SMNVEV (reference sequence). This CDR3 is built from 16 residues.

The chain recombines TRBV2 with TRBJ2-5; TRBD2 aligns across 8 bases. J lost 5 bases, V lost 8 bases, and 10 bases had no gene match. This CDR3 spans 14 amino acids. In germline, CDR1 is SNHLY, CDR2 FYNNEI. As DNA, the CDR3 is TGTGCCAGCCTCTCGCGGGGGGCGGGGGAGACCCAGTACTTC. This translates into CASLSRGAGETQYF.

The genes are TRBV7-9 and TRBJ1-4; D not resolved. The CDR3 length is 15 residues. V lost 5 bases to trimming and J lost 0 bases, with 10 bases between them. Per the germline V gene, CDR1 is SEHNR and CDR2 is FQNEAQ (reference sequence). CDR3 nucleotide sequence: TGTGCCAGCAGCCCCACCATAGCAACTAATGAAAAACTGTTTTTT. Protein product: CASSPTIATNEKLFF. The whole variable domain, remainder taken from reference TRBV7-9 and TRBJ1-4, is DTGVSQNPRHKITKRGQNVTFRCDPISEHNRLYWYRQTLGQGPEFLTYFQNEAQLEKSRLLSDRFSAERPKGSFSTLEIQRTEQGDSAMYLCASSPTIATNEKLFFGSGTQLSVL.

This sequence joins TRBV24-1 and TRBJ1-5; a possible D gene is TRBD1 (5 bases). The V and J ends lost 3 bases and 2 bases respectively, with 10 bases between them. This CDR3 contains 15 residues. Germline-derived CDR1 and CDR2 are KGHDR and SFDVKD. Here the CDR3 DNA reads TGTGCCACCAGTGATAATAGGGGTGGCAATCAGCCCCAGCATTTT. It translates to CATSDNRGGNQPQHF.

This chain links TRBV5-1 with TRBJ2-7; 8 bases align to TRBD1. The CDR3 totals 16 residues. Unmatched junction bases numbered 9, after V lost 4 bases and J lost 0 bases. Germline CDR1 is SGHRS and CDR2 is YFSETQ. The CDR3: CASSRQSGQVSYEQYF. The CDR3 DNA reads TGCGCCAGCAGCCGGCAGTCGGGACAGGTCTCCTACGAGCAGTACTTC.

The rearrangement uses TRBV21-1 and TRBJ1-2. TRBV21-1 is an annotated pseudogene. This CDR3 is built from 16 residues. Here the CDR3 reads CASRSWEAVLHYGYTF. DNA of the CDR3: TGTGCCAGCAGGAGCTGGGAGGCTGTGCTTCACTATGGCTACACCTTC.

This chain connects TRBV12-5 to TRBJ2-7; D not certain. In germline, CDR1 is LGHNT, CDR2 FRNRAP. The length of the CDR3 is 12 residues. V lost 2 bases and J lost 4, with 6 bases in between. The DNA for the CDR3 is TGTGCTAGTGGTTTGAGTAGTTACGAGCAGTACTTC. Protein product: CASGLSSYEQYF.

The chain links TRBV5-6 to TRBJ2-3; 10 bases align to TRBD2. This CDR3 is built from 18 residues. Looked up from germline, CDR1 is SGHDT and CDR2 is YYEEEE. Trimming cost V 0 bases and J 8 bases; bases outside gene matches: 15. The CDR3 loop is CASSLGALAGVLSGTQYF. CDR3 coding DNA: TGTGCCAGCAGCTTGGGTGCCCTAGCGGGGGTGCTAAGTGGTACGCAGTATTTT.

This chain links TRBV6-5 with TRBJ1-2; 8 nucleotides agree with TRBD1. V gave up 7 bases and J gave up 4 bases; unmatched junction bases: 2. The CDR3 extends over 12 amino acids. Germline V gene lookup returns CDR1 MNHEY and CDR2 SVGAGI. The CDR3 bases are TGTGCCAGCACAACAGGGGGCTATGGCTACACCTTC. Protein: CASTTGGYGYTF.

The chain joins TRBV29-1 to TRBJ2-7; 9 bases fit TRBD1. The junction had 5 bases not matched to a gene; V was cut back by 2 bases and J by 6 bases. The CDR3 sequence is 13 residues long. Germline CDR1 reads SQVTM; CDR2 reads ANQGSEA. The CDR3 sequence: CSVEMDRGLEQYF. The CDR3 nucleotides are TGCAGCGTTGAAATGGACAGGGGTCTCGAGCAGTACTTC.

This chain connects TRBV27 to TRBJ2-5, with unresolved D. The CDR3 is 12 amino acids. Germline V gene data show CDR1 as MNHEY and CDR2 as SMNVEV (reference sequence). The V gene lost 5 bases and the J gene lost 0 bases, with 4 bases spanning the gap. This chain's CDR3 is CASSPNQETQYF. The CDR3, as DNA: TGTGCCAGCAGTCCCAACCAAGAGACCCAGTACTTC.

The chain has TRBV9 and TRBJ1-1; 7 nucleotides match TRBD1. With V trimmed by 3 bases and J by 0 bases, 5 bases remained unmatched. CDR1 is SGDLS, CDR2 YYNGEE, per germline. The CDR3 is 15 amino acids. DNA of the CDR3: TGTGCCAGCAGCGGACAGGGATACATGAACACTGAAGCTTTCTTT. Its translation is CASSGQGYMNTEAFF. Full variable domain (remainder filled in from reference TRBV9 and TRBJ1-1): DSGVTQTPKHLITATGQRVTLRCSPRSGDLSVYWYQQSLDQGLQFLIQYYNGEERAKGNILERFSAQQFPDLHSELNLSSLELGDSALYFCASSGQGYMNTEAFFGQGTRLTVV.

The chain carries TRBV19 and TRBJ1-5; TRBD1 is a possible D gene (5 bases). The CDR3 sequence is 14 residues long. Deletions cut 10 bases from V and 3 bases from J, with 16 bases between. Germline CDR1 reads LNHDA; CDR2 reads SQIVND (reference sequence). CDR3 DNA sequence: TGTGCCAACCTATCGGGGGGTTACAATCAGCCCCAGCATTTT. Translating it yields CANLSGGYNQPQHF.

The CDR3 loop reads CASRDRRTNYGYTF. CDR3 sequence (DNA): TGTGCCAGCCGGGACAGGAGAACTAACTATGGCTACACCTTC. The genes are TRBV6-5 and TRBJ1-2; 8 nucleotides match TRBD1. The V segment lost 8 bases and the J segment 0 bases; nucleotides outside the gene matches: 5. Germline values: CDR1 MNHEY, CDR2 SVGAGI. The CDR3 sequence is 14 residues long.

This clone appeared once. V is TRBV3-1 (or the pseudogene TRBV3-2) and J is TRBJ2-1, with 12 bases that match TRBD2. Germline CDR1 reads LGHDT; CDR2 reads YNNKEL (reference sequence). Trimming cost V 6 bases and J 8 bases; bases outside gene matches: 8. CDR3 length: 15 residues. The CDR3 sequence: CASRTGLAGHHEQFF. Here the CDR3 DNA reads TGTGCCAGCAGAACCGGACTAGCGGGGCATCATGAGCAGTTCTTC.

V is TRBV4-1 and J is TRBJ1-2; 7 bases map to TRBD1. Germline CDR1 MGHRA, CDR2 YSYEKL. J gave up 8 bases and V 7 bases, and 10 bases lay outside the gene matches. CDR3 size: 13 residues. CDR3 in amino acids: CASTLARDSGYTF. The CDR3 DNA is TGCGCCAGCACCTTAGCGCGGGACAGCGGCTACACCTTC.

This sequence joins TRBV12-5 and TRBJ2-2; D call uncertain. The CDR3 sequence is 14 residues long. Germline V gene lookup returns CDR1 LGHNT and CDR2 FRNRAP. V was trimmed by 4 bases and J by 5 bases, leaving 11 bases between them. Here the CDR3 reads CASGSDTETGELFF. The CDR3 DNA sequence: TGTGCTAGTGGTTCAGACACTGAGACCGGGGAGCTGTTTTTT.

The chain is built from TRBV28 and TRBJ2-3, with 9 nucleotides matching TRBD2. Losses at the gene ends were 2 bases for V and 6 bases for J; bases not matched to a gene: 6. This CDR3 is 15 amino acids long. Germline CDR1 MDHEN, CDR2 SYDVKM. CDR3 in DNA: TGTGCCAGCAGTTTAGCGGGGGGGCCGGTGGATACGCAGTATTTT. Translation: CASSLAGGPVDTQYF.

The chain combines TRBV7-9 with TRBJ1-2; D possibly corresponds to TRBD1 (6 bases). Germline CDR1 and CDR2: SEHNR and FQNEAQ (reference sequence). The V and J ends lost 0 bases and 4 bases respectively, with 15 bases between them. The length of the CDR3 is 16 residues. CDR3 DNA sequence: TGTGCCAGCAGCTTAGCCAGCGGGGGGCGCGTCTATGGCTACACCTTC. Residues: CASSLASGGRVYGYTF.

The V call is TRBV19, the J call TRBJ1-1; 7 nucleotides align to TRBD1. V lost 6 bases, J lost 8 bases, and 12 bases stayed unmatched. Germline loops: CDR1 LNHDA, CDR2 SQIVND (reference sequence). This CDR3 is built from 14 residues. The CDR3 DNA sequence: TGTGCCAGTAGGCCCCCCGGGAGACAGGGAGAAGCTTTCTTT. Amino acid sequence: CASRPPGRQGEAFF.